Given below is one TCR beta chain in context. The sample is drawn from a study of control samples from healthy donors and cancer patients. The CDR3 covers 16 residues. Germline loops: CDR1 SGHTA, CDR2 FQGNSA. V lost 1 base, J lost 5 bases, and 9 bases stayed unmatched. Generated by immunoSEQ multiplex PCR, the TCRdb table keeps only in-frame clones and is missing some. The table shows 120,000 to 150,000 clones, with about 89% occurring only once. The rearrangement links TRBV7-2 to TRBJ2-7, with 9 bases identical to TRBD2. The sequenced sample was blood. This receptor was taken from a man aged 30 to 45 in good health. The DNA of the CDR3 is TGTGCCAGCAGCTTAGGTTTACTAGCGGGTGGTAACGAGCAGTACTTC. It yields the protein CASSLGLLAGGNEQYF.